This TCR beta chain comes out of a study of blood T cell repertoires in COVID-19. CDR1 LNHDA and CDR2 SQIVND come from the germline V gene (reference sequence). This CDR3 has 12 amino acids. V lost 5 bases and J lost 6; bases outside the gene matches: 4. The authors' processing: Scientists estimated how many nucleated cells there were by amplifying reference gene primers. TCRdb's copy holds only in-frame clones and misses some; the assay was immunoSEQ multiplex PCR. The V and J calls and clone size are taken from that table; D and trimming were inferred from the DNA. This sample yields 95,000 to 150,000 clones, of which over 65% are seen a single time; around 4.2% belongs to the top ten.

The chain couples TRBV19 to TRBJ2-7; TRBD1 matches 7 bases. The sample was peripheral blood. This sequence originates from a man in his 60s with acute or convalescent COVID-19. This chain's CDR3 is CASSYRGTEQYF. Here the CDR3 DNA reads TGTGCCAGTAGTTACAGGGGAACCGAGCAGTACTTC.